This T cell receptor (beta chain) comes out of a study of blood T cells in healthy people across ages. About this clonotype itself: The antigen remains undetermined.

V shed 5 bases, J shed 8 bases, and the junction held 6 bases outside the gene matches. The CDR3 length is 14 residues. Germline loops: CDR1 MNHEY, CDR2 SMNVEV (reference sequence). Notes on the study in general: Relative to aged donors, long-lived donors carried more naive CD4+ cells and displayed higher diversity. With donor CMV status unknown, expanded clonotype changes were possibly confounded.

Primed by a sample-barcoded 5' primer and a J-beta primer mix, a second PCR proceeded for 7 to 11 cycles. Every individual sample yielded 2.5 million or more paired-end reads (each containing CDR3). TCRdb used MiXCR to reprocess the 5' RACE reads, holding one entry per CDR3 protein. This sample has fewer than 1.5 million distinct CDR3 sequences; around two fifths occur once, and the top ten carry 7.9%. The gene calls are TRBV27 and TRBJ2-3; 11 nucleotides agree with TRBD1. Specimen: blood. This sequence was found in a woman between 18 and 29 years old in good health. The DNA of the CDR3 is TGTGCCAGCAGTGGACAGGGGGCTAGGGCTACGCAGTATTTT. Protein product: CASSGQGARATQYF.